The rows below give T cell receptor beta chains drawn from one sample of a study of blood T cells in healthy people across ages. TCRdb analysed the 5' RACE reads with MiXCR anew, one entry per CDR3 protein. The table shows around 1.5 million distinct CDR3 sequences, with almost 35% occurring only once. Sequencing used blood. All receptors derive from a woman in her 30s in good health. Both conserved end residues are part of each CDR3. The order of the fields is clone size, J gene, D gene, V gene, CDR3 protein, CDR3 DNA. The D gene is left open where the match is weak. Rows give clone size only sometimes, using once, few, many, or a class for an expanded clone.

>NA|TRBJ2-6|NA|TRBV15
CATSPEVGSGANVLTF
TGTGCCACCAGTCCGGAGGTCGGCTCTGGGGCCAACGTCCTGACTTTC
>few|TRBJ2-7|NA|TRBV28
CASSSISGTHHRAQYF
TGTGCCAGCAGTTCAATCTCCGGGACTCATCATAGGGCCCAGTACTTC
>NA|TRBJ2-7|NA|TRBV7-9
CASSTSGARYEQYF
TGTGCCAGCAGTACTTCCGGGGCACGCTACGAGCAGTACTTC
>NA|TRBJ1-2|TRBD1|TRBV9
CASSAGGARRDYGYTF
TGTGCCAGCAGCGCAGGGGGGGCCCGGAGGGACTATGGCTACACCTTC
>few|TRBJ2-5|TRBD1|TRBV7-9
CASSWTGSQETQYF
TGTGCCAGCAGCTGGACAGGGTCCCAAGAGACCCAGTACTTC
>NA|TRBJ2-7|TRBD1|TRBV3-1
CASSQSAGGYEQYF
TGTGCCAGCAGCCAGTCGGCAGGGGGCTACGAGCAGTACTTC
>NA|TRBJ1-1|NA|TRBV20-1
CSARDRGTTNTEAFF
TGCAGTGCTAGAGATCGCGGGACAACAAACACTGAAGCTTTCTTT
>NA|TRBJ1-2|TRBD1|TRBV15
CATRPGGFYGYTF
TGTGCCACCAGGCCAGGGGGCTTTTATGGCTACACCTTC
>NA|TRBJ2-1|TRBD2|TRBV5-1
CASSLGLAAYNERFF
TGCGCCAGCAGCTTGGGACTAGCGGCCTACAATGAGCGGTTCTTC
>NA|TRBJ2-7|NA|TRBV20-1
CSAGRYGGSASYEQYF
TGCAGTGCTGGAAGGTATGGCGGTTCGGCCTCCTACGAGCAGTACTTC
>NA|TRBJ2-1|TRBD2|TRBV29-1
CSATSGGGHSSEQFF
TGCAGTGCCACATCGGGGGGGGGCCATTCTTCTGAGCAGTTCTTC
>NA|TRBJ2-5|NA|TRBV28
CASSLVLTVETQYF
TGTGCCAGCAGCTTAGTCCTTACGGTCGAGACCCAGTACTTC
>NA|TRBJ2-7|NA|TRBV30
CAWSVGTYAYEQYF
TGTGCCTGGAGTGTTGGCACATACGCCTACGAGCAGTACTTC
>NA|TRBJ2-5|TRBD2|TRBV20-1
CSARGVRREVETQYF
TGCAGTGCTAGAGGGGTTCGGCGGGAGGTGGAGACCCAGTACTTC
>NA|TRBJ2-7|TRBD1|TRBV27
CASSNLKTGGYEQYF
TGTGCCAGCAGTAACCTCAAGACAGGGGGCTACGAGCAGTACTTC
>once|TRBJ1-2|TRBD1|TRBV4-2
CASSQVDRGNYGYTF
TGTGCCAGCAGCCAAGTCGACAGGGGAAACTATGGCTACACCTTC
>NA|TRBJ2-1|TRBD1|TRBV20-1
CSASGQGPNEQFF
TGCAGTGCTTCGGGACAGGGCCCCAATGAGCAGTTCTTC
>few|TRBJ2-7|TRBD1|TRBV28
CASKRPGQGSNEQYF
TGTGCCAGCAAGCGTCCGGGACAGGGTAGCAACGAGCAGTACTTC
>few|TRBJ1-6|NA|TRBV20-1
CSAGLGGDPRNSPLHF
TGCAGTGCGGGCCTCGGGGGTGACCCTAGAAATTCACCCCTCCACTTT
>few|TRBJ1-5|NA|TRBV13
CASSSIQDRNQPQHF
TGTGCCAGCAGCTCGATCCAGGATAGAAATCAGCCCCAGCATTTT
>NA|TRBJ1-2|NA|TRBV6-5
CASSPSPYGYTF
TGTGCCAGCAGCCCCTCCCCTTATGGCTACACCTTC
>NA|TRBJ2-1|NA|TRBV14
CASSQSSQAYNEQFF
TGTGCCAGCAGCCAAAGTAGCCAGGCCTACAATGAGCAGTTCTTC
>few|TRBJ2-3|TRBD2|TRBV11-1
CASSLGSGGPTDTQYF
TGTGCCAGCAGCTTAGGTAGCGGGGGGCCCACAGATACGCAGTATTTT
>NA|TRBJ2-7|TRBD2|TRBV2
CASSTGLAGLYEQYF
TGTGCCAGCAGCACGGGACTAGCGGGTCTATACGAGCAGTACTTC
>NA|TRBJ2-7|NA|TRBV12-1
CASSPLLDGPLRSYNEQYF
TGTGCCAGCAGCCCACTCCTGGACGGTCCACTAAGATCCTACAATGAGCAGTACTTC
>NA|TRBJ2-2|TRBD2|TRBV10-2
CANGLAGLGGELFF
TGCGCCAACGGACTAGCGGGATTAGGGGGGGAGCTGTTTTTT
>NA|TRBJ2-5|NA|TRBV12-3/TRBV12-4
CASNKSGAQYF
TGTGCCAGCAACAAATCGGGGGCCCAGTACTTC
>few|TRBJ2-3|TRBD1|TRBV9
CAGRGQGSTDTQYF
TGTGCCGGCAGGGGACAGGGGAGCACAGATACGCAGTATTTT
>few|TRBJ2-7|TRBD1|TRBV6-5
CASSDGTGLTCEQYF
TGTGCCAGCAGTGATGGGACAGGGTTAACCTGCGAGCAGTACTTC
>few|TRBJ2-4|TRBD1|TRBV10-2
CASSRDRIENIQYF
TGCGCCAGCAGCCGGGACAGAATCGAAAACATTCAGTACTTC
>NA|TRBJ2-3|NA|TRBV4-2
CASSQGSGLGSTDTQYF
TGTGCCAGCAGCCAAGGGTCGGGGTTAGGTAGCACAGATACGCAGTATTTT